This T cell receptor (beta chain) was documented in a study of blood T cell repertoires in COVID-19. Whole-study context: Donors in the United States, Italy and Spain gave samples during acute or convalescent COVID-19. PBMCs, B-cell-depleted T cells, or T cells provided the cDNA or gDNA that made up the material.

In the source study's methods: Reference gene primer amplification gave estimated nucleated cell counts. This table comes from immunoSEQ multiplex PCR, and its TCRdb copy is limited to in-frame clones, with some not included. V, J and clone size were drawn from that table, and D and trimming were deduced from the DNA. The table includes roughly 16,000 clones, about 90% detected once. The CDR3 contains 17 residues. With 5 bases clipped from V and 0 bases from J, the junction kept 12 bases outside the gene matches. CDR1 is SGHNT, CDR2 YENEEA, per germline. The chain is built from TRBV11-3 and TRBJ2-7; 8 nucleotides align to TRBD2. Sequenced input: peripheral blood. This receptor was obtained from a human donor in a cohort sampled during active COVID-19. The DNA for the CDR3 is TGTGCCAGCAGCGCTACCCGGACTAGCAGAAACTCCTACGAGCAGTACTTC. This gives the protein CASSATRTSRNSYEQYF.